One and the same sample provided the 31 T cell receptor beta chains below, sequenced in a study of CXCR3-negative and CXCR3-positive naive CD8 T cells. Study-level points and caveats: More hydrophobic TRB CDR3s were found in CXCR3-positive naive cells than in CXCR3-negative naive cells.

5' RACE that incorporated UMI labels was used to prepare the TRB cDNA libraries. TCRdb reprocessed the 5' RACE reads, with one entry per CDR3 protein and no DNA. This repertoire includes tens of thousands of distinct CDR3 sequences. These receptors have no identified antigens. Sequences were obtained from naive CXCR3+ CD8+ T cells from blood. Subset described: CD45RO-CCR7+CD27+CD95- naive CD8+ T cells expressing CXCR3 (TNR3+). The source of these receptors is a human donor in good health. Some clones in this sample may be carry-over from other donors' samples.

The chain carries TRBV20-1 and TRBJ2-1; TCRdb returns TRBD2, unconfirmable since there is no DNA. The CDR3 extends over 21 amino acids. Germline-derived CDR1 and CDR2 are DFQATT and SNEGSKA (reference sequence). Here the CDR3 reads CSARLAGLSTPFSSSYNEQFF.

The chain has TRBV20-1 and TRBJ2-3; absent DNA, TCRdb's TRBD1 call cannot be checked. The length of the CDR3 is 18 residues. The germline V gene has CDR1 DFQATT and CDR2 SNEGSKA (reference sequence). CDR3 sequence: CSATDRGRFPPSTDTQYF.

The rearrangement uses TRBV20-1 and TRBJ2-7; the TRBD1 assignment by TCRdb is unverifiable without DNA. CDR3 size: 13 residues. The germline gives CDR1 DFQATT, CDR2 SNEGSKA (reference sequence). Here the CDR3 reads CSARADSTYEQYF.

The CDR3 here is CASSLLDGSSYNEQFF. V is TRBV7-9 and J is TRBJ2-1. There are 16 residues in the CDR3. CDR1 and CDR2 from the germline V gene are SEHNR and FQNEAQ (reference sequence). The full variable domain, with the rest looked up from reference TRBV7-9 and TRBJ2-1, is DTGVSQNPRHKITKRGQNVTFRCDPISEHNRLYWYRQTLGQGPEFLTYFQNEAQLEKSRLLSDRFSAERPKGSFSTLEIQRTEQGDSAMYLCASSLLDGSSYNEQFFGPGTRLTVL.

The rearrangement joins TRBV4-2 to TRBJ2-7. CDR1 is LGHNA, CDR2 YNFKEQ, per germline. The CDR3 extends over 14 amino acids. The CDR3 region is CASSPLMGTYEQYF.

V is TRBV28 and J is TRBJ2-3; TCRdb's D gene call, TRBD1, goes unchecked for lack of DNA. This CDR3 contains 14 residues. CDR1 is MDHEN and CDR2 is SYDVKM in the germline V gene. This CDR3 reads CASTFRDNTDTQYF.

This CDR3 reads CSANRDSYEQYF. The chain couples TRBV20-1 to TRBJ2-7; TCRdb's D call, TRBD1, is unchecked because there is no DNA. The CDR3 covers 12 residues. Germline CDR1 and CDR2: DFQATT and SNEGSKA (reference sequence).

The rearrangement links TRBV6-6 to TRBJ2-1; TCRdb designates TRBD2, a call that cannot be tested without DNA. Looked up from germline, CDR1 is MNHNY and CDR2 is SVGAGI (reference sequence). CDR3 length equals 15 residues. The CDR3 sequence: CASSPPGVLGNEQFF.

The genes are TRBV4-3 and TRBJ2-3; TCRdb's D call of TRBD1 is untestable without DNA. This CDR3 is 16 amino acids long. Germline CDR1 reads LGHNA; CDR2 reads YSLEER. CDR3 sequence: CASSQTPGRVTDTQYF.

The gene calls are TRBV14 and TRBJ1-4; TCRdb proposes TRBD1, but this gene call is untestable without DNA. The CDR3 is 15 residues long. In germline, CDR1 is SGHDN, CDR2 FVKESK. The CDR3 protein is CASSQTGTRNEKLFF.

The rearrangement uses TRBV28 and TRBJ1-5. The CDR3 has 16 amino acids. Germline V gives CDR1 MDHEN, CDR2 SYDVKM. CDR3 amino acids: CASSLKGLPYNQPQHF.

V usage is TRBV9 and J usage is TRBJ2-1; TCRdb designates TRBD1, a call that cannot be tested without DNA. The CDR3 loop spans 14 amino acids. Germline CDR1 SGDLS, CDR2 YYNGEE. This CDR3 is CASSVDGTVHEQFF. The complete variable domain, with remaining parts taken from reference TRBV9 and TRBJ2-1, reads DSGVTQTPKHLITATGQRVTLRCSPRSGDLSVYWYQQSLDQGLQFLIQYYNGEERAKGNILERFSAQQFPDLHSELNLSSLELGDSALYFCASSVDGTVHEQFFGPGTRLTVL.

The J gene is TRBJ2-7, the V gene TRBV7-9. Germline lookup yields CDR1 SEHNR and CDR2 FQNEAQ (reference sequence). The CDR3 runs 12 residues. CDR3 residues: CASSLGLAEQYF.

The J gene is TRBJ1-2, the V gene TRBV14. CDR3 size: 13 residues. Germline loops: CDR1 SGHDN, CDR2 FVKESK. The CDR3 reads CASSQVKNYGYTF.

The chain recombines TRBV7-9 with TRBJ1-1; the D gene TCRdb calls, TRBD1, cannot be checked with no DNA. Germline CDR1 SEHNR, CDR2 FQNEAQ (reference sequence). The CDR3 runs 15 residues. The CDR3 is CASSLLVGVNTEAFF.

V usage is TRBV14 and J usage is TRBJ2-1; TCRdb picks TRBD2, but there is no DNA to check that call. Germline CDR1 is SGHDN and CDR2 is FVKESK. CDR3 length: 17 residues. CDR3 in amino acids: CASSQDIGLAGTYEQFF.

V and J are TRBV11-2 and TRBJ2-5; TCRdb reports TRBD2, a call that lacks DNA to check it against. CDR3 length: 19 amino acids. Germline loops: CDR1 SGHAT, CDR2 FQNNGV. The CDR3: CASSLLVSSSGAYQETQYF.

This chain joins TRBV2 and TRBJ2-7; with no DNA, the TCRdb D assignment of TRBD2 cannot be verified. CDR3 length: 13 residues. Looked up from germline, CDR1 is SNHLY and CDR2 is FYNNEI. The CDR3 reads CASTVLAGGEQYF.

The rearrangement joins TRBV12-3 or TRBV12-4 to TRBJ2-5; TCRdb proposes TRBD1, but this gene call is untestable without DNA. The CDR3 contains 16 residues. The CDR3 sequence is CASSLGGTARGETQYF.

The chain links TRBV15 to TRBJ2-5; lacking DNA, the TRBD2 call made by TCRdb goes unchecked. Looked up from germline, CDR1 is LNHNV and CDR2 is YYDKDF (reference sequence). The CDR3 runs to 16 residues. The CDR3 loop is CATSRSRGLAQETQYF.

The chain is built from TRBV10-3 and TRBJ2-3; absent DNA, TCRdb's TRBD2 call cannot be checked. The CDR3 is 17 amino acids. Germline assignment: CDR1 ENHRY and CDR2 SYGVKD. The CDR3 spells CAISEGFFRGLADTQYF.

CDR3 protein: CASSQVYLAESDTQYF. V usage is TRBV4-3 and J usage is TRBJ2-3; TCRdb selects TRBD2, and the lack of DNA leaves this call unchecked. Germline V gene data show CDR1 as LGHNA and CDR2 as YSLEER. The CDR3 loop spans 16 amino acids.

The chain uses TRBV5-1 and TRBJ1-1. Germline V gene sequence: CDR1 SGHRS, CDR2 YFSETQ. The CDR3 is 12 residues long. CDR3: CASSSGAPEAFF.

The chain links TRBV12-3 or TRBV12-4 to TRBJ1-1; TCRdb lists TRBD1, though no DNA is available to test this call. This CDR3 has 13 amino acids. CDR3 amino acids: CASSFRGGTEAFF.

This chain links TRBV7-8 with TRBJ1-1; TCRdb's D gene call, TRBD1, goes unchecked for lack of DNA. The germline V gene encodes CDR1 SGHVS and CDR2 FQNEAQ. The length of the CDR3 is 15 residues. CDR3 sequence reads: CASSSRQDLNTEAFF.

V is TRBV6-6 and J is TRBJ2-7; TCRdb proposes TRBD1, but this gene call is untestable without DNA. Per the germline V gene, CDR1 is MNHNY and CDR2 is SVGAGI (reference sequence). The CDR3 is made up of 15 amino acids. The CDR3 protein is CASSDQGETTYEQYF.

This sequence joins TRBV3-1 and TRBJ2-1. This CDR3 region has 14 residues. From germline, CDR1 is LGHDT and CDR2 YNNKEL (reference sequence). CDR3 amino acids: CASSQELRNNEQFF.

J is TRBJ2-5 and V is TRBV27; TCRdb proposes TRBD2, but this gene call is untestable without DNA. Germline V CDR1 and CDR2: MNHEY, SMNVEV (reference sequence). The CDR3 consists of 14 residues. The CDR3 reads CASSLRVPPETQYF.

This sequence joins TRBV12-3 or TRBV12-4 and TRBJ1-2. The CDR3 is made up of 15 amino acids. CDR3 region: CASSLGTGLNYGYTF.

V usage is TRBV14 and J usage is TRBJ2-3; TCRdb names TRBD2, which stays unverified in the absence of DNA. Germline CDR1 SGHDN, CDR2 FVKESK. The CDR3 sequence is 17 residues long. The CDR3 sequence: CASSQAGTSGYADTQYF.

Here the CDR3 reads CASSLAKGTEQFF. The rearrangement uses TRBV7-9 and TRBJ2-1; lacking DNA, the TRBD1 call made by TCRdb goes unchecked. CDR1 SEHNR and CDR2 FQNEAQ come from the germline V gene (reference sequence). The CDR3 totals 13 residues.